This T cell receptor beta chain was sequenced for a study of identical twins. The table lists this clonotype with many counts. Its antigen is still unknown. Study-level results: Beta out-of-frame twin sharing showed a weaker excess. While abundant cord blood beta clonotypes carried fewer insertions, memory repertoires showed no such pattern.

Donors were all healthy Caucasians. TCRdb fed the 5' RACE reads into MiXCR, producing one record per CDR3 protein. The sample lists 450,000 or so distinct CDR3 sequences; 15% to 20% were seen once. The sample taken for sequencing was naive T cells sorted from blood. This sequence originates from a man aged 50 to 60 in good health.

CDR3 protein: CASSLAGAQVQFF. CDR3 bases: TGCGCCAGCAGCTTGGCCGGAGCCCAGGTGCAGTTCTTC. This chain joins TRBV5-1 and TRBJ2-1; no firm D call. V lost 0 bases to trimming and J lost 12 bases, with 13 bases between them. Per the germline V gene, CDR1 is SGHRS and CDR2 is YFSETQ. The CDR3 length is 13 residues.